This TCR beta chain was sequenced during a study of cytomegalovirus exposure and HLA in healthy donors. Study-wide results and limits: Researchers had no immune exposure information except CMV serostatus available.

The CDR3 loop spans 14 amino acids. In germline, CDR1 is LGHNA, CDR2 YNFKEQ. V dropped 0 bases and J dropped 5 bases, with 7 bases sitting between them. In the PCR, 60 Vbeta and 13 Jbeta primers were used. The method was immunoSEQ multiplex PCR; TCRdb's version includes in-frame clones alone and lacks a portion of them. Here the sample spans tens of thousands of clones, under 80% being singletons. In the case of this clone: The antigen remains undetermined.

This chain uses TRBV4-2 with TRBJ2-2, with D hard to call. The receptor was derived from a man aged 40-55 years in good health and CMV-seropositive. Sequencing was carried out using PBMCs. The CDR3: CASSQDWQTGELFF. DNA for the CDR3: TGTGCCAGCAGCCAAGACTGGCAGACCGGGGAGCTGTTTTTT.